This paragraph covers one T cell receptor (beta chain) sequence. Its cognate antigen has yet to be identified. No per-base quality is available; no much larger clone lies one base away. The sample originates from a study of blood T cell repertoires in COVID-19 (dated by TCRdb to the early 2020s). Looking at the study overall: Samples from collaborators originated in the United States, Italy and Spain and spanned both the acute and convalescent phases of COVID-19. Subjects who had been exposed to COVID-19, were actively infected with it, or had recovered from it provided the deeply sampled blood TCRbeta repertoires that made up the dataset. The repertoires were released in a freely available public database intended as a resource for research on the immune response to SARS-CoV-2. Where available, HLA class I and class II types were taken from metadata supplied by the sample provider and were not determined by assay-based typing. The samples were drawn from the first 160 participants of the ongoing ImmuneRACE study and from 1,254 subjects provided by 6 global collaborators. The sample metadata nearly always contained a de-identified subject ID, COVID-19 status, age in years and sex. The material from the prospective study consisted of cDNA or gDNA derived from T cells, B-cell-depleted T cells, or PBMCs. Findings and caveats that apply to the study as a whole: The amount of clinical and demographic metadata varied by source and participant and was provided uncurated.

Reading from cysteine to phenylalanine, the CDR3 counts 16 amino acids. Only the CDR3 part of the read is kept: 48 bases, read in frame from the first base. CDR1 and CDR2, looked up from the germline V gene, are SGDLS and YYNGEE. The junction carries 14 bases between V and J, which are trimmed by 3 bases and 1 base respectively. TCRbeta CDR3 regions were amplified from genomic DNA by means of the immunoSEQ Assay, a bias-controlled multiplex PCR. The published analysis was carried out like this. Within the assay, amplification of reference gene primers was used to estimate how many nucleated cells each sample contained. To quantify the absolute abundance of each unique TCRbeta CDR3 rearrangement, sequence reads were collapsed and filtered. For each sample, productive Simpson clonality was calculated as the square root of Simpson's diversity index across productive rearrangements. TCRdb provides this immuneACCESS table in a form limited to in-frame rearrangements. Some clones are lacking; in checked studies, under half of them reflect an unresolved V gene, and why the rest are absent is not known. V and J calls plus clone size are reproduced from that table; the DNA served to infer D and trimming. The table for this sample lists about 140,000 clones; 65% to 85% of them were counted only once. The ten largest clones represent about 8.6% of the sample.

Whole blood was collected in K2EDTA tubes by collaborating institutions according to the institutions' own protocols. For TCRbeta analysis, collaborators shipped samples as frozen whole blood, isolated PBMCs, or DNA extracted from either of those sample types. What was sequenced was peripheral blood. The chain is assembled from TRBV9 and TRBJ1-5, with an unclear D gene assignment. The sequence was obtained from a man aged 50-60 years with active or convalescent COVID-19. The encoded CDR3 is CASSASGPMSNQPQHF. The DNA reads TGTGCCAGCAGCGCATCGGGTCCTATGAGCAATCAGCCCCAGCATTTT.